Below are 3 T cell receptor beta chains sequenced from a single sample in a study of blood T cell repertoires in COVID-19. TCRdb's table, derived via immunoSEQ multiplex PCR, lists solely in-frame clones and lacks some. The data contain 270,000 or so clones, 85% to 90% of them singletons. The sequencing input was PBMCs or T cells enriched from blood (not recorded which). The receptors here all came from a woman under 40 with acute COVID-19.

The DNA of the CDR3 is TGTGCCACCAGCCTTGCGAGGTTCCAGCCAACTGAAGCTTTCTTT. Amino acid sequence: CATSLARFQPTEAFF. The chain has TRBV15 and TRBJ1-1, with no clear D. The CDR3 sequence is 15 residues long. CDR1 LNHNV and CDR2 YYDKDF come from the germline V gene (reference sequence). V lost 5 bases and J lost 5, with 18 bases in between. Full variable domain (remainder filled in from reference TRBV15 and TRBJ1-1): DAMVIQNPRYQVTQFGKPVTLSCSQTLNHNVMYWYQQKSSQAPKLLFHYYDKDFNNEADTPDNFQSRRPNTSFCFLDIRSPGLGDTAMYLCATSLARFQPTEAFFGQGTRLTVV.

The genes are TRBV19 and TRBJ1-1; D uncertain. The CDR3 runs to 13 residues. Trimming cost V 2 bases and J 3 bases, with 7 bases left between them. Germline CDR1 is LNHDA and CDR2 is SQIVND (reference sequence). The CDR3 sequence is CASSIQAYTEAFF. CDR3 coding DNA: TGTGCCAGTAGTATACAGGCTTACACTGAAGCTTTCTTT.

V usage is TRBV9 and J usage is TRBJ1-2; 7 positions agree with TRBD1. CDR3 length: 16 amino acids. The junction had 8 bases not matched to a gene; V was cut back by 3 bases and J by 0 bases. The germline V gene encodes CDR1 SGDLS and CDR2 YYNGEE. The CDR3 DNA reads as TGTGCCAGCAGCGCGACAGGGTCCTCTGCTAACTATGGCTACACCTTC. Residues: CASSATGSSANYGYTF.